The 5 T cell receptor beta chains listed next were all sequenced from one sample in a study of molecular identifiers for immune sequencing clone quantification. Via MiXCR, TCRdb re-called the PCR reads, giving one row per CDR3 protein. The sample shows some 580,000 distinct CDR3 sequences, 25% of them seen only once. What was sequenced was naive CD8+ T cells from blood, with Jurkat cell RNA spiked in. Subset in this sample: FACS-sorted CD8+CD4-CCR7+CD45RA+ naive T cells. Receptors were obtained from a human donor in good health. Some libraries in this study had Jurkat cell RNA spiked in.

As to this clonotype: Being one base from a much bigger clone, this may be a read error. The genes are TRBV4-3 and TRBJ1-2; no clear D gene. The CDR3 totals 15 residues. The V gene's germline CDR1 is LGHNA and CDR2 YSLEER. The CDR3 spells CASSQEIGLSYGNTF. DNA for the CDR3: TGCGCCAGCAGCCAAGAGATAGGGCTCAGCTATGGCAACACCTTC.

The chain links TRBV28 to TRBJ1-1, with a weak D call TRBD1 (6 bases). Trimming pared 7 bases from V and 8 bases from J, leaving 26 bases between. Per germline, CDR1 MDHEN and CDR2 SYDVKM. The CDR3 totals 16 residues. CDR3 residues: CASTPSLSGGEGEAFF. The CDR3 nucleotides read TGTGCCAGCACTCCCTCCCTCAGCGGGGGCGAGGGGGAAGCTTTCTTT.

The table lists this clonotype with a few counts. The chain has TRBV7-6 and TRBJ2-7; possible D gene TRBD1, 6 bases. CDR1 and CDR2 (germline): SGHVS, FNYEAQ. The V and J ends lost 5 bases and 2 bases respectively, with 16 bases between them. This CDR3 is 15 amino acids long. The CDR3 region is CASSQEQGAAYEQYF. CDR3 nucleotide sequence: TGTGCCAGCAGCCAAGAACAGGGAGCAGCCTACGAGCAGTACTTC.

At least ten counts were recorded for this clonotype. J is TRBJ2-7 and V is TRBV20-1, with D possibly matching TRBD2 (5 bases). CDR3 length equals 12 residues. The germline CDR1 and CDR2 sequences are DFQATT and SNEGSKA (reference sequence). V dropped 1 base and J dropped 1 base, with 5 bases sitting between them. The CDR3 sequence: CSARAGSYEQYF. The CDR3 DNA reads as TGCAGTGCTAGAGCGGGGTCCTACGAGCAGTACTTC.

The table lists this clonotype with many counts. This sequence joins TRBV6-5 and TRBJ2-3; TRBD1 matches at 10 bases. The CDR3 is 17 residues long. Germline V gives CDR1 MNHEY, CDR2 SVGAGI. The trim removed 2 bases at V and 0 bases at J, leaving 5 bases unmatched. Here the CDR3 DNA reads TGTGCCAGCAGTTACGGGACAGGGGCGGTTAGCACAGATACGCAGTATTTT. It translates to CASSYGTGAVSTDTQYF.